The rows below give T cell receptor beta chains drawn from one sample of a study of blood T cell repertoires in COVID-19. The data were produced by immunoSEQ multiplex PCR, yet TCRdb's version contains in-frame clones alone and is incomplete. The repertoire holds around 24,000 clones, with around 90% as singletons. The sequenced sample consisted of peripheral blood. All receptors derive from a man between 65 and 85 years old with acute or convalescent COVID-19. CDR3s include the opening cysteine and the closing phenylalanine or tryptophan. A D gene is named only where the DNA matches it firmly. Size values are once, few and many counts, or a class for expanded clones, and some rows have none.

CDR3 protein	CDR3 DNA	V gene	clone size	D gene	J gene
CASSTGGQAWGQPQHF	TGTGCCAGCAGTACAGGGGGGCAGGCTTGGGGTCAGCCCCAGCATTTT	TRBV28	-	TRBD1	TRBJ1-5
CASSTSRQGGTQYF	TGTGCCAGTAGTACCTCCCGACAGGGAGGGACCCAGTACTTC	TRBV19	-	-	TRBJ2-5
CASSLDRATNEKLFF	TGTGCCAGCAGCTTGGACAGGGCAACTAATGAAAAACTGTTTTTT	TRBV5-5	few	-	TRBJ1-4
CASSFGLAGGRSGTDTQYF	TGTGCCAGCAGCTTCGGTCTAGCGGGAGGGCGGTCCGGCACAGATACGCAGTATTTT	TRBV5-4	-	TRBD2	TRBJ2-3
CASSLGLLTSTDTQYF	TGTGCCAGCAGCTTGGGACTCCTTACTAGCACAGATACGCAGTATTTT	TRBV5-8	-	-	TRBJ2-3
CASSQDHRRTGGRTGELFF	TGCGCCAGCAGCCAAGACCACCGTAGGACAGGGGGTCGAACCGGGGAGCTGTTTTTT	TRBV4-3	once	TRBD1	TRBJ2-2
CASSPSAGFTDTQYF	TGTGCCAGCTCACCATCGGCGGGTTTTACAGATACGCAGTATTTT	TRBV18	-	-	TRBJ2-3
CASSQASSASGANEQFF	TGTGCCAGCAGCCAAGCTAGTTCGGCTAGCGGGGCCAATGAGCAGTTCTTC	TRBV4-2	-	TRBD2	TRBJ2-1
CASSADRGPEWPQHF	TGTGCCAGCAGCGCGGACAGGGGGCCTGAATGGCCCCAGCATTTT	TRBV7-2	once	TRBD1	TRBJ1-5
CASRIVSGPYEQYF	TGCGCCAGCAGGATCGTAAGCGGACCCTACGAGCAGTACTTC	TRBV5-1	-	-	TRBJ2-7
CALRSGTGNEKLFF	TGTGCCCTTCGATCCGGGACAGGGAATGAAAAACTGTTTTTT	TRBV7-9	-	TRBD1	TRBJ1-4
CASSRQPNQPQHF	TGTGCCAGCAGTAGACAGCCCAATCAGCCCCAGCATTTT	TRBV6-2/TRBV6-3	-	-	TRBJ1-5
CAISDRLASGRFYEQYF	TGTGCCATCAGTGATCGTCTGGCTAGCGGGAGGTTCTACGAGCAGTACTTC	TRBV10-3	-	TRBD2	TRBJ2-7
CASRGPGNQPQHF	TGTGCCAGCAGAGGACCAGGGAATCAGCCCCAGCATTTT	TRBV2	-	-	TRBJ1-5
CASSQGGLAGGKDTQYF	TGTGCCAGCAGCCAGGGGGGACTAGCGGGTGGGAAGGATACGCAGTATTTT	TRBV5-4	-	TRBD2	TRBJ2-3
CASSLGGDRGKLVQPQHF	TGTGCCAGCAGCTTGGGAGGGGACAGGGGGAAATTGGTTCAGCCCCAGCATTTT	TRBV7-4	-	TRBD1	TRBJ1-5